The T cell receptor (beta chain) under discussion was sequenced for a study of regulatory T cells in long-lasting Graves disease. Time point reported: newly diagnosed GD, antithyroid drugs for less than 3 months. Extracted PBMC RNA gave rise to the TCR library. V lost 6 bases and J 3 bases, leaving 12 bases between the germline ends. Looked up from germline, CDR1 is LNHDA and CDR2 is SQIVND (reference sequence). The CDR3 is 14 amino acids. Investigators prepared the TCR beta libraries by applying iRepertoire HTBI primers and Arm-PCR of CDR3 regions. TCRdb reanalysed the multiplex PCR reads using MiXCR and keeps one entry per CDR3 protein. Of 520,000 or so distinct CDR3 sequences listed, more than 10% are singletons. These data also formed part of another study, on T cells in Graves' hyperthyroidism and ophthalmopathy. That publication notes: Uncontrolled infection, other autoimmune disease, pregnancy and lactation each barred patients from inclusion.

This TCR derives from a woman aged 25 to 45 with Graves disease. This sequence joins TRBV19 and TRBJ1-5; D not resolved. Sequenced material: peripheral blood mononuclear cells (PBMCs), taken at new diagnosis, from a patient treated with antithyroid drugs. DNA for the CDR3: TGTGCCAGTAGCTCTTATGGGAACAATCAGCCCCAGCATTTT. Its translation is CASSSYGNNQPQHF. Full variable domain (remainder filled in from reference TRBV19 and TRBJ1-5): DGGITQSPKYLFRKEGQNVTLSCEQNLNHDAMYWYRQDPGQGLRLIYYSQIVNDFQKGDIAEGYSVSREKKESFPLTVTSAQKNPTAFYLCASSSYGNNQPQHFGDGTRLSIL.